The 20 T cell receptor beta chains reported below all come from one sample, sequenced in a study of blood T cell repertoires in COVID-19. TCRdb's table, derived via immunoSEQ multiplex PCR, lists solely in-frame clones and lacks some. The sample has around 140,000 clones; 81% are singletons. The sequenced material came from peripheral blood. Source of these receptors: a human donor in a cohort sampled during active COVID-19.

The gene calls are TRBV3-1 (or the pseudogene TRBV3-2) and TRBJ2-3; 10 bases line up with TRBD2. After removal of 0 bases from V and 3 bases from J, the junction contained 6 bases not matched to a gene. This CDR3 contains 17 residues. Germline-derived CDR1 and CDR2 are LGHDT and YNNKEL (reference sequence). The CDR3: CASSQEWSSGRTDTQYF. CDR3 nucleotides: TGTGCCAGCAGCCAAGAGTGGTCTAGCGGGAGAACAGATACGCAGTATTTT.

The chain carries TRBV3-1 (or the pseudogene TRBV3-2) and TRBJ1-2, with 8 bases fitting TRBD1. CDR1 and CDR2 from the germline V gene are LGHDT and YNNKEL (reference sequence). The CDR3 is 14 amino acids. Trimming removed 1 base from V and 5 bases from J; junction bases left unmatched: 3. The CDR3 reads CASSQGRGPYGYTF. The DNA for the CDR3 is TGTGCCAGCAGCCAAGGCAGGGGGCCGTATGGCTACACCTTC.

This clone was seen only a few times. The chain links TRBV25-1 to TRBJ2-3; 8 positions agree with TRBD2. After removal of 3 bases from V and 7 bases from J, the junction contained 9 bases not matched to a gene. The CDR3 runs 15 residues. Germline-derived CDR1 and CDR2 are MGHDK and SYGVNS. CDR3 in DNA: TGTGCCAGCAGTGAGGGGTCGGGAGGGCGGAATACGCAGTATTTT. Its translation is CASSEGSGGRNTQYF.

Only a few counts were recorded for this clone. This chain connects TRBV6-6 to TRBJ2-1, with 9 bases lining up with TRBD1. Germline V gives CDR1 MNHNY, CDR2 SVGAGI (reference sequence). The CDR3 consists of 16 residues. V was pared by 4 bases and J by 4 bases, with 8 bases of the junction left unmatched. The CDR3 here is CASSSGGQGRYNEQFF. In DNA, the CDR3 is TGTGCCAGCAGTTCAGGTGGACAGGGGAGGTACAATGAGCAGTTCTTC.

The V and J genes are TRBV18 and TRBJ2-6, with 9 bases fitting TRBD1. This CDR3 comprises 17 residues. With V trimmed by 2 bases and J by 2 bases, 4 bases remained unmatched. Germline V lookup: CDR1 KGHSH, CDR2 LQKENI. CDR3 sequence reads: CASSPRTGEAGANVLTF. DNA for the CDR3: TGTGCCAGCTCACCAAGGACAGGGGAGGCTGGGGCCAACGTCCTGACTTTC.

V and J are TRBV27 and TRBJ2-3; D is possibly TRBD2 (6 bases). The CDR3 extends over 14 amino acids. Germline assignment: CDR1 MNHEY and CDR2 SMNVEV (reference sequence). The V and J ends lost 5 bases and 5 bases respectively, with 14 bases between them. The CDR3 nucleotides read TGTGCCAGCAGTATGCTAGCGAGCCGAGATACGCAGTATTTT. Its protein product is CASSMLASRDTQYF.

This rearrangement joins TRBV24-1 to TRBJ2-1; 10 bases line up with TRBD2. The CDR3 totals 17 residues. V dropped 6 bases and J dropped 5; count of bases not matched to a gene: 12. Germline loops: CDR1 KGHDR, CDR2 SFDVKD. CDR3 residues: CATSPTRIAGGHNEQFF. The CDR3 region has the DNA TGTGCCACCAGTCCCACACGAATAGCGGGAGGCCACAATGAGCAGTTCTTC.

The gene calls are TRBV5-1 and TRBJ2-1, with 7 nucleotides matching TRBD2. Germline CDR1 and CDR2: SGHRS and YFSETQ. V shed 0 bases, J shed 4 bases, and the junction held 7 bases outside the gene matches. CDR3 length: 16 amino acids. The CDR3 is CASSLEASGGYNEQFF. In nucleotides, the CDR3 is TGCGCCAGCAGCTTGGAGGCTAGCGGAGGTTACAATGAGCAGTTCTTC.

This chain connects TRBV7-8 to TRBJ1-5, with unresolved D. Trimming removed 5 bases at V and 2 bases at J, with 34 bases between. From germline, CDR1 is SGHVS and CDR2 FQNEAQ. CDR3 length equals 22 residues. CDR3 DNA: TGTGCCAGCAGCGCCCTCGGCGGGTTCTTGGCAACTGGGCTTGATGGCAATCAGCCCCAGCATTTT. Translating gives CASSALGGFLATGLDGNQPQHF.

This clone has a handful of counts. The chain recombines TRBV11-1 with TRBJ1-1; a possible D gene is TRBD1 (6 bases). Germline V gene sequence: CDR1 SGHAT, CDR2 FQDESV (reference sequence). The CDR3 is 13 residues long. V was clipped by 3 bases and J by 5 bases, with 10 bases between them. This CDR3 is CASSLTRGTEAFF. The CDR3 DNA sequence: TGTGCCAGCAGCTTGACAAGGGGGACTGAAGCTTTCTTT.

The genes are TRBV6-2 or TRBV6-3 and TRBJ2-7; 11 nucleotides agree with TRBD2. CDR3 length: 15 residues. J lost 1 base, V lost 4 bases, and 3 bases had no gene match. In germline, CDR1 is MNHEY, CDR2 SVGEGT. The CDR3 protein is CASSWLAGGSYEQYF. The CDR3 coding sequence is TGTGCCAGCAGTTGGCTAGCGGGAGGTTCCTACGAGCAGTACTTC.

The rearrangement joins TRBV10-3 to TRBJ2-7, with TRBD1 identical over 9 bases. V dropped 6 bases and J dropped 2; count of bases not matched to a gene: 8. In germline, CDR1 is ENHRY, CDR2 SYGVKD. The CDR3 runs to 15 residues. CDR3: CAISANGQGTYEQYF. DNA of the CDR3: TGTGCCATCAGCGCGAACGGACAGGGGACCTACGAGCAGTACTTC.

CDR3 amino acids: CASSQASRTGYEQYF. The CDR3 DNA sequence: TGTGCCAGCAGCCAAGCCTCTAGAACGGGGTACGAGCAGTACTTC. V gene TRBV4-2 combines with J gene TRBJ2-7; possibly TRBD2 for D (5 bases). The CDR3 is 15 amino acids. The V end lost 1 base, the J end lost 4 bases, and 14 bases lay between the germline ends. Germline V lookup: CDR1 LGHNA, CDR2 YNFKEQ.

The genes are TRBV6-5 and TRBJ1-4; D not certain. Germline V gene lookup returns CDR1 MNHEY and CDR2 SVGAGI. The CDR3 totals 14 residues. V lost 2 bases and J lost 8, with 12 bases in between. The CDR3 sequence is CASSYRPIGEKLFF. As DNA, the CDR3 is TGTGCCAGCAGTTACCGGCCAATCGGGGAAAAACTGTTTTTT.

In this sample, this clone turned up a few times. The chain's CDR3 is CASRRGRDSYEQYF. CDR3 sequence (DNA): TGCGCCAGCAGAAGGGGGCGGGACTCCTACGAGCAGTACTTC. The V call is TRBV5-1, the J call TRBJ2-7; D is perhaps TRBD1 (7 bases). The CDR3 has 14 residues. The germline CDR1 and CDR2 sequences are SGHRS and YFSETQ. The V end lost 5 bases, the J end lost 0 bases, and 12 bases lay between the germline ends.

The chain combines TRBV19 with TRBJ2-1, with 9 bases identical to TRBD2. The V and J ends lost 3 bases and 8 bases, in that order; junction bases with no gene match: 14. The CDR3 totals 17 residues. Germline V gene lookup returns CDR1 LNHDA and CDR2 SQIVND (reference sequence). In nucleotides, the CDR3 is TGTGCCAGTAGTATCGGGGCTAGCGGGAATGTACTTTATGAGCAGTTCTTC. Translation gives CASSIGASGNVLYEQFF.

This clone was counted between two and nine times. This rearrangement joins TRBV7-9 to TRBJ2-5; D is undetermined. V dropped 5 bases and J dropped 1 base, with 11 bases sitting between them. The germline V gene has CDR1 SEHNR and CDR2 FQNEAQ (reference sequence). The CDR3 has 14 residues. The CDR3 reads CASSPPTVQETQYF. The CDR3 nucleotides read TGTGCCAGCAGCCCCCCCACGGTCCAAGAGACCCAGTACTTC.

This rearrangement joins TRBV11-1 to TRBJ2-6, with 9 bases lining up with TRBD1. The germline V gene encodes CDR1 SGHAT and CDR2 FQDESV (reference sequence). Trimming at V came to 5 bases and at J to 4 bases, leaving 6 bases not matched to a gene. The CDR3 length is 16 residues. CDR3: CASSILQGAGANVLTF. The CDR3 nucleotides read TGTGCCAGCAGCATCTTACAGGGGGCGGGGGCCAACGTCCTGACTTTC. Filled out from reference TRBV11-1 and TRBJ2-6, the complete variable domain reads EAEVAQSPRYKITEKSQAVAFWCDPISGHATLYWYRQILGQGPELLVQFQDESVVDDSQLPKDRFSAERLKGVDSTLKIQPAELGDSAMYLCASSILQGAGANVLTFGAGSRLTVL.

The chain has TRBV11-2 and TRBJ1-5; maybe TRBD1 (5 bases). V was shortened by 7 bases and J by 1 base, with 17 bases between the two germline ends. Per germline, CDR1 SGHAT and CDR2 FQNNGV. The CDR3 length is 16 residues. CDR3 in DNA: TGTGCCAGCAACCAGGGCGGACCAGGAAGCAATCAGCCCCAGCATTTT. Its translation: CASNQGGPGSNQPQHF.

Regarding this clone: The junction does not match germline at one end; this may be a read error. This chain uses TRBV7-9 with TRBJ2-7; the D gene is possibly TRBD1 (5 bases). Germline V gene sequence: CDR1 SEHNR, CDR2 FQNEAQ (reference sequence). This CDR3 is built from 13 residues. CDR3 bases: TGTGCCAGCAGCTTAGGGGGCACCTTTACCGAGGCCTTC. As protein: CASSLGGTFTEAF.